What follows are 9 T cell receptor beta chains derived from one specimen sequenced in a study of T cell responses to AZD1222 COVID-19 vaccine. The assay was immunoSEQ multiplex PCR, and TCRdb's table has in-frame clones only and misses some. Of around 150,000 clones in the sample, roughly 90% were seen once. The source material was peripheral blood, sampled 28 days after the second AZD1222 dose. The receptor set was obtained from an adult who received the AZD1222 COVID-19 vaccine.

The chain employs TRBV2 and TRBJ2-4, with 11 nucleotides matching TRBD2. This CDR3 spans 17 amino acids. Trimming at V came to 4 bases and at J to 0 bases, leaving 5 bases not matched to a gene. CDR1 and CDR2 (germline): SNHLY, FYNNEI. In nucleotides, the CDR3 is TGTGCCAGCAGTGCGATAGCGGGAGGGCTAGCCAAAAACATTCAGTACTTC. Translating gives CASSAIAGGLAKNIQYF.

The chain combines TRBV3-1 (or the pseudogene TRBV3-2) with TRBJ1-2, with 8 bases that match TRBD1. CDR1 LGHDT and CDR2 YNNKEL come from the germline V gene (reference sequence). The CDR3 has 15 residues. The J segment lost 7 bases and the V segment lost 0 bases, leaving 7 bases of the junction unmatched. The CDR3 DNA reads as TGTGCCAGCAGCCAAGATCATACGACAGGGGTTGGCTACACCTTC. Translated, it gives CASSQDHTTGVGYTF.

V is TRBV6-1 and J is TRBJ2-5, with D uncertain. Germline V gives CDR1 MNHNS, CDR2 SASEGT. The CDR3 is 13 residues long. V lost 2 bases and J lost 5, with 9 bases in between. This CDR3 is CASSEREKETQYF. The CDR3, as DNA: TGTGCCAGCAGTGAACGCGAGAAGGAGACCCAGTACTTC.

The chain recombines TRBV2 with TRBJ2-3; the D gene is possibly TRBD2 (5 bases). In germline, CDR1 is SNHLY, CDR2 FYNNEI. The germline V and J ends were trimmed by 7 bases and 2 bases, with 10 bases remaining between them. The CDR3 spans 13 residues. The CDR3 DNA is TGTGCCAGCACAGCGGAGCTCACAGATACGCAGTATTTT. Translating it yields CASTAELTDTQYF.

This chain uses TRBV5-4 with TRBJ2-3, with no clear D. V was pared by 1 base and J by 2 bases, with 14 bases between. The CDR3 runs to 16 residues. Germline V gene lookup returns CDR1 SGHNT and CDR2 YYREEE (reference sequence). The CDR3 spells CASSLLMRRFTDTQYF. For the CDR3, the DNA is TGTGCCAGCAGCTTGCTGATGCGCAGGTTCACAGATACGCAGTATTTT.

The gene calls are TRBV6-5 and TRBJ1-6; TRBD1 agrees at 7 bases. V lost 5 bases, J lost 7 bases, and 8 bases stayed unmatched. This CDR3 region has 15 residues. Germline V gene data show CDR1 as MNHEY and CDR2 as SVGAGI. The DNA of the CDR3 is TGTGCCAGCAGTATACAGGGGATTGGGAATTCACCCCTCCACTTT. Its translation: CASSIQGIGNSPLHF.

This chain joins TRBV28 and TRBJ2-4; TRBD2 aligns across 8 bases. J was trimmed by 1 base and V by 3 bases; bases with no gene match: 2. The CDR3 consists of 15 residues. Germline CDR1 reads MDHEN; CDR2 reads SYDVKM. CDR3 sequence (DNA): TGTGCCAGCAGTTTGCCGGGAGGGGCCAAAAACATTCAGTACTTC. As protein: CASSLPGGAKNIQYF.

This rearrangement joins TRBV5-4 to TRBJ1-1, with 7 positions matching TRBD1. The V segment lost 4 bases and the J segment 3 bases; nucleotides outside the gene matches: 15. This CDR3 region has 17 residues. Germline-derived CDR1 and CDR2 are SGHNT and YYREEE (reference sequence). CDR3: CASSTDRVYRLDTEAFF. The CDR3 nucleotides are TGTGCCAGCAGCACAGACAGGGTATATCGCTTGGACACTGAAGCTTTCTTT.

The rearrangement uses TRBV24-1 and TRBJ1-2; 11 positions agree with TRBD1. V gave up 5 bases and J gave up 7 bases; unmatched junction bases: 11. CDR3 length: 16 residues. CDR1 is KGHDR and CDR2 is SFDVKD in the germline V gene. The chain's CDR3 is CATSVGGPGQGGGYTF. As DNA, the CDR3 is TGTGCCACCAGTGTGGGGGGCCCGGGACAGGGGGGTGGCTACACCTTC.